This T cell receptor beta chain was sequenced during a study of a mutant IDH1 vaccine in newly diagnosed glioma. Study as a whole: Every participant had undergone radiotherapy, temozolomide, or both before, and most underwent both.

Produced via immunoSEQ multiplex PCR; TCRdb's table is partial and in-frame only. Altogether tens of thousands of clones are present, around 82% being singletons, with the ten largest covering approximately 7.4%. The CDR3 runs to 14 residues. V gave up 7 bases and J gave up 0 bases, with 12 bases separating them. CDR1 MNHNS and CDR2 SASEGT come from the germline V gene. Time point in this sample: baseline, week 1 (first vaccination visit). Treatment meaning: pre-vaccination baseline after standard-of-care therapy. Donor tumors were new WHO grade 3 or 4 IDH1-mutant, ATRX-lost astrocytomas. Sequencing used PBMCs, obtained from a glioma patient treated with radiotherapy, temozolomide or both. The receptor's source is a woman aged 45-59 years with glioma. The chain uses TRBV6-1 and TRBJ1-2; D is unresolved. The CDR3: CASKGINANYGYTF. The CDR3 DNA is TGTGCCAGCAAAGGGATCAATGCTAACTATGGCTACACCTTC.